One T cell receptor (beta chain) is described in this entry. The target antigen is unknown. This specimen belongs to a study of CD8 T cells in Susac syndrome. The study's findings and limits: The study recognized that the number of individuals in its TCR sequencing and HLA analysis was relatively small.

Germline V gene data show CDR1 as SQVTM and CDR2 as ANQGSEA. J lost 5 bases, V lost 6 bases, and 4 bases had no gene match. This CDR3 contains 11 residues. Sequencing of TCR beta drew on CD8+ and CD4+ T cells from blood. Purification of the CD8+ and CD4+ T cells relied on negative isolation, and TEMRA cells underwent FACS enrichment. Random hexamers served to reverse transcribe roughly 0.5 to 1 ug RNA. Across 54 Vbeta and 13 Jbeta, immunoSEQ multiplex PCR amplified TCR beta CDR3. TCRdb fed the immunoSEQ multiplex PCR reads into MiXCR, producing one record per CDR3 protein. The data contain hundreds of thousands of distinct CDR3 sequences, around 89% of them singletons.

The sequence came from a human donor with multiple sclerosis. The source material was CD8+ T cells from PBMCs. The rearrangement joins TRBV29-1 to TRBJ2-7; TRBD2 matches at 7 bases. CDR3 nucleotides: TGCAGCGTACGGGACTACCACGAGCAGTACTTC. Its protein product is CSVRDYHEQYF.